This TCR beta chain comes out of a study of T-cell reconstitution after alpha-beta-depleted transplantation in children. Whole-study findings and limits: Once a year had passed after transplant, T-cell counts and diversity came mostly from newly produced T cells. At around two months after transplant, the alpha-beta T cells were reportedly derived from several hundred expanded clones that came from non-depleted graft cells. Some patients' high day-60 TCRbeta diversity was traced to surviving recipient T cells and thymic progenitors.

Using unique molecular identifiers, the investigators prepared the TCRbeta library. MiXCR, run by TCRdb on the PCR reads, gives a single entry per CDR3 protein. This sample has 450,000 to 700,000 distinct CDR3 sequences, with over 25% found just once. This clonotype was recorded a few times. Its antigen is as yet unknown. The germline gives CDR1 DFQATT, CDR2 SNEGSKA (reference sequence). CDR3 size: 15 residues. The V and J ends lost 5 bases and 7 bases, in that order; junction bases with no gene match: 12. The V call is TRBV20-1, the J call TRBJ2-5; 11 bases line up with TRBD2. This material consisted of PBMCs, taken before TCRalphabeta/CD19-depleted stem cell transplant. This clonotype was sampled from a boy under three years old with Wiskott-Aldrich syndrome, due to receive a stem cell transplant. Here the CDR3 DNA reads TGCAGTGCTCGGGGCACTAGCGGGAGTGTGGGGACCCAGTACTTC. Encoded protein: CSARGTSGSVGTQYF.